This T cell receptor beta chain derives from a study of T cells in Graves' hyperthyroidism and ophthalmopathy. Findings of the study overall: Blood also contained most expanded thyroid clonotypes above 0.001.

This clonotype was observed at least ten times. Its antigen is as yet unknown. V was trimmed by 4 bases and J by 0 bases, leaving 13 bases between them. Germline CDR1 is SGHRS and CDR2 is YFSETQ. The CDR3 runs to 15 residues. Newly diagnosed patients aged 18 to 65 had hyperthyroidism of under 2 months' duration. Exclusions: uncontrolled infection, other autoimmune disease, pregnancy, lactation. Clinical symptoms, serum thyroxine, TRAb, thyroid ultrasound and orbital computed tomography established diagnosis. RNA transcripts yielded amplified TCR beta CDR3 regions. A first-round RT-PCR of the TCR CDR3 used the HTBI primer set. One entry per CDR3 protein results from TCRdb running MiXCR on the multiplex PCR reads. Among roughly 420,000 distinct CDR3 sequences listed, around a sixth were seen once.

The chain joins TRBV5-1 to TRBJ1-1; no firm D call. This clonotype was sampled from a woman in her late teens or twenties with Graves' hyperthyroidism. The sequenced sample consisted of blood. CDR3 nucleotide sequence: TGCGCCAGCAGCCTGGGAGGGCAGCTGAACACTGAAGCTTTCTTT. It is translated as CASSLGGQLNTEAFF.